This TCR beta chain derives from a study of blood T cell repertoires in COVID-19. The CDR3 covers 16 residues. The germline CDR1 and CDR2 sequences are MNHNS and SASEGT. With V trimmed by 4 bases and J by 0 bases, 2 bases remained unmatched. Measured with immunoSEQ multiplex PCR; TCRdb has only the in-frame clones, and not every one. The data hold 250,000 to 300,000 clones, with around 88% observed a single time. Sequencing input: peripheral blood. The sequence was collected from an elderly man with acute or convalescent COVID-19. The chain joins TRBV6-1 to TRBJ2-1, with 11 bases identical to TRBD1. The CDR3, as DNA: TGTGCCAGCAGTGCAGGGACAGGGGGCTCCTACAATGAGCAGTTCTTC. Amino acid sequence: CASSAGTGGSYNEQFF.